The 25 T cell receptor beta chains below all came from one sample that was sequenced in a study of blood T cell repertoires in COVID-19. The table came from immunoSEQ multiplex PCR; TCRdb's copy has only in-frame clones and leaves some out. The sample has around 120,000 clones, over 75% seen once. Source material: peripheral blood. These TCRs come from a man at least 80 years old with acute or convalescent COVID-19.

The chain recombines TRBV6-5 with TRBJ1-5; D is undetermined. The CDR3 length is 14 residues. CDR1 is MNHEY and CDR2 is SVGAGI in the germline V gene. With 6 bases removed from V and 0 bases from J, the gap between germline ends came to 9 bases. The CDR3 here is CASRPVNSNQPQHF. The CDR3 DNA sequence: TGTGCCAGCAGACCAGTAAATAGCAATCAGCCCCAGCATTTT.

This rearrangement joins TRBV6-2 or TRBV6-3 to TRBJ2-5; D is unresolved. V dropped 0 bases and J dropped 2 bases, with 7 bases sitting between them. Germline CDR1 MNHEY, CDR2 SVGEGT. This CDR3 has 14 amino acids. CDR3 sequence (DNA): TGTGCCAGCAGTTACTCAAAAATACAAGAGACCCAGTACTTC. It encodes CASSYSKIQETQYF.

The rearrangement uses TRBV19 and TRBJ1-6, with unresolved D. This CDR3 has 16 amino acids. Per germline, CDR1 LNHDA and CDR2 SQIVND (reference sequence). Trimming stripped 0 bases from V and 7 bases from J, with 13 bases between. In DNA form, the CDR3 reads TGTGCCAGTAGTATAGATACCGGGATTTTCAATTCACCCCTCCACTTT. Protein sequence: CASSIDTGIFNSPLHF. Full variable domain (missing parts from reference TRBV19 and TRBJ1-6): DGGITQSPKYLFRKEGQNVTLSCEQNLNHDAMYWYRQDPGQGLRLIYYSQIVNDFQKGDIAEGYSVSREKKESFPLTVTSAQKNPTAFYLCASSIDTGIFNSPLHFGNGTRLTVT.

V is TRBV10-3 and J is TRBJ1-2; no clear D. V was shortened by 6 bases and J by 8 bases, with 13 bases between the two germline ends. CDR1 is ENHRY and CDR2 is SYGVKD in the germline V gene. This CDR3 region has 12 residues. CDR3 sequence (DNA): TGTGCCATCAGAGACCCCGGCGGAGGCTACACCTTC. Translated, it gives CAIRDPGGGYTF.

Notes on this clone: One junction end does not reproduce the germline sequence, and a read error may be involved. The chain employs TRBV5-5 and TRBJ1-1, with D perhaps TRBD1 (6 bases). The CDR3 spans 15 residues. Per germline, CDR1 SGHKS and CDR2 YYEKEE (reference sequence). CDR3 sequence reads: CASSLGQPPGTEAFF. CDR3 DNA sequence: TGTGCCAGCAGTTTGGGACAACCTCCAGGCACTGAAGCTTTCTTT.

The CDR3 coding sequence is TGTGCCAGCAGAGGACGGACAAATTCACCCCTCCACTTT. As protein: CASRGRTNSPLHF. The chain recombines TRBV27 with TRBJ1-6; D possibly corresponds to TRBD1 (5 bases). The V gene lost 6 bases and the J gene lost 7 bases, with 10 bases spanning the gap. The CDR3 length is 13 residues. Germline V gene sequence: CDR1 MNHEY, CDR2 SMNVEV (reference sequence).

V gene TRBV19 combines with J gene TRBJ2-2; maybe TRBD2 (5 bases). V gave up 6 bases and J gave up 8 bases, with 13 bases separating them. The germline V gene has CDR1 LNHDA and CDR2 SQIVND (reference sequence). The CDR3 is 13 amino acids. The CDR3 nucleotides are TGTGCCAGTAGGGACGGGGTGGTTGGGGAGCTGTTTTTT. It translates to CASRDGVVGELFF.

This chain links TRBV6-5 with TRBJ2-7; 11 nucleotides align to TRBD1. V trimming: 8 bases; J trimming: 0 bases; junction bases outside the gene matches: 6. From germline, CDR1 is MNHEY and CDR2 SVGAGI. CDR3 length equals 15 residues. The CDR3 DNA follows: TGTGCCAGCCACTCCGGGACAGGGGGCTCCTACGAGCAGTACTTC. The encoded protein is CASHSGTGGSYEQYF.

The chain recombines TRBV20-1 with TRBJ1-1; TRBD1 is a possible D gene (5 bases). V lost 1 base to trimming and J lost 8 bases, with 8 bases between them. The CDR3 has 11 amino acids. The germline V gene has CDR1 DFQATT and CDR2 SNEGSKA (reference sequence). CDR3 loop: CSARAQGEAFF. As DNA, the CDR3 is TGCAGTGCTAGAGCGCAGGGCGAAGCTTTCTTT.

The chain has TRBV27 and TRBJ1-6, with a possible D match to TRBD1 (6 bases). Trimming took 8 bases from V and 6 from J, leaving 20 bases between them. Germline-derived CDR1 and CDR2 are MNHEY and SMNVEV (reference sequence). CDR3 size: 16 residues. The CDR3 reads CASRGGTVSFNSPLHF. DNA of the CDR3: TGTGCCAGCCGAGGGGGTACGGTCAGCTTTAATTCACCCCTCCACTTT.

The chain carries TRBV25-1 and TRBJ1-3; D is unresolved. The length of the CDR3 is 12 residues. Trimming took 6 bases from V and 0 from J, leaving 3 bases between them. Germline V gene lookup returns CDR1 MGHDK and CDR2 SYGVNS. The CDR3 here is CASRSSGNTIYF. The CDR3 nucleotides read TGTGCCAGCAGGAGCTCTGGAAACACCATATATTTT.

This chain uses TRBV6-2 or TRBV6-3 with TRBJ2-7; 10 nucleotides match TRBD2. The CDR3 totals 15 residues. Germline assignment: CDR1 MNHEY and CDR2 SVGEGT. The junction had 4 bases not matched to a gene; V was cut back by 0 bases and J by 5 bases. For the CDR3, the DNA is TGTGCCAGCAGTTACTCAAGCCTAGCGGGAGACGAGCAGTACTTC. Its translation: CASSYSSLAGDEQYF.

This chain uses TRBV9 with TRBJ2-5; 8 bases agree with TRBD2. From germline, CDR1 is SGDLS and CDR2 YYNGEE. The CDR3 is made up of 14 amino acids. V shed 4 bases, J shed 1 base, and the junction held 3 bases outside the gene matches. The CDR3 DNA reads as TGTGCCAGCAGCCCGGGGGGGATCCAAGAGACCCAGTACTTC. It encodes CASSPGGIQETQYF.

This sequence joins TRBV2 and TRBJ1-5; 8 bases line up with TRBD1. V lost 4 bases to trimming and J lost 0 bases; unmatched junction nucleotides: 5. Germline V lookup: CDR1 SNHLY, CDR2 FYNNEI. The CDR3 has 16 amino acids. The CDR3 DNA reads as TGTGCCAGCAGTGGGGGACAGGTTAATAGCAATCAGCCCCAGCATTTT. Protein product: CASSGGQVNSNQPQHF.

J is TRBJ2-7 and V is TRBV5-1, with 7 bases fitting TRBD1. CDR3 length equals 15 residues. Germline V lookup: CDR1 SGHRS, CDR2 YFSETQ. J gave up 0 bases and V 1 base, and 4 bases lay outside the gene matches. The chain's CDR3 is CASSLYGTASYEQYF. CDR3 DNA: TGCGCCAGCAGCTTGTACGGGACAGCCTCCTACGAGCAGTACTTC.

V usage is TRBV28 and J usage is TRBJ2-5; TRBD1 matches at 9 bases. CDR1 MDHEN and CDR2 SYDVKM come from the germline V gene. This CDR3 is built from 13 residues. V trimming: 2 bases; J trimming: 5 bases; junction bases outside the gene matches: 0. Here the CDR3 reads CASSLTGGETQYF. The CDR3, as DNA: TGTGCCAGCAGTTTAACAGGGGGCGAGACCCAGTACTTC.

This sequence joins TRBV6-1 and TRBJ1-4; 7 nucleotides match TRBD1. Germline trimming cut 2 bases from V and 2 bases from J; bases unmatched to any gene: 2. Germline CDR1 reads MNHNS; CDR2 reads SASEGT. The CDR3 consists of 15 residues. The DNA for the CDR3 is TGTGCCAGCAGTGAACAGACAGGGACTAATGAAAAACTGTTTTTT. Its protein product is CASSEQTGTNEKLFF.

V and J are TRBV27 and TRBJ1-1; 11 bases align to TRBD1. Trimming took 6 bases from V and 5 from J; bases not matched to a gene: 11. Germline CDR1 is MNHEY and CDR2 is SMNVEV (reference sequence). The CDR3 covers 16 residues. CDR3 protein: CASRGRGTGGWTEAFF. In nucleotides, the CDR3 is TGTGCCAGCAGAGGACGGGGGACAGGGGGGTGGACTGAAGCTTTCTTT.

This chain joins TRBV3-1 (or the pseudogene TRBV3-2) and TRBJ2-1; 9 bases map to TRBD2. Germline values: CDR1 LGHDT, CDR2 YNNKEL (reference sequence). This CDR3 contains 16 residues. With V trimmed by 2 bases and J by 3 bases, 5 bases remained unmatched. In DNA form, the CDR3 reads TGTGCCAGCAGCCAAAGTCGAGCGGGGGGCTACAATGAGCAGTTCTTC. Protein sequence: CASSQSRAGGYNEQFF.

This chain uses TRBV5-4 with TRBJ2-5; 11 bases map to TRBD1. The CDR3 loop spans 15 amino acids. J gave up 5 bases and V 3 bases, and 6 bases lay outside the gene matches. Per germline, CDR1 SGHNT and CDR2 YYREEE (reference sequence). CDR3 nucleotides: TGTGCCAGCAGCTCAGGACAGGGGGCGCAGGAGACCCAGTACTTC. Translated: CASSSGQGAQETQYF.

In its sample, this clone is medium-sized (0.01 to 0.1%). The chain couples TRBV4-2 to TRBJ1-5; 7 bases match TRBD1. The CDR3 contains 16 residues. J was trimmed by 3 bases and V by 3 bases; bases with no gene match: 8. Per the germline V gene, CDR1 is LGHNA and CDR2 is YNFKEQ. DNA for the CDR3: TGTGCCAGCAGCCATCAGACAGGGAATCCCAATCAGCCCCAGCATTTT. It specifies CASSHQTGNPNQPQHF.

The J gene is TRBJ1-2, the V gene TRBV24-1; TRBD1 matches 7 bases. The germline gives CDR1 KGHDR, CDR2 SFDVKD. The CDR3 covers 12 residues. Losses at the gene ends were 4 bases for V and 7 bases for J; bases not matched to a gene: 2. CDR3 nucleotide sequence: TGTGCCACCAGTGAAAGGGGGCTTGGCTACACCTTC. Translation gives CATSERGLGYTF.

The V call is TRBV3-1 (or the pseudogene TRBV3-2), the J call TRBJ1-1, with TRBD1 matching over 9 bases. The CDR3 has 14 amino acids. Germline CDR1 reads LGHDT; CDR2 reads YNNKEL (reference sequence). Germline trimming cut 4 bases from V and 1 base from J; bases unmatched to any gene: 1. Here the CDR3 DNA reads TGTGCCAGCAGCCCGACAGGGGGGAACACTGAAGCTTTCTTT. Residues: CASSPTGGNTEAFF.

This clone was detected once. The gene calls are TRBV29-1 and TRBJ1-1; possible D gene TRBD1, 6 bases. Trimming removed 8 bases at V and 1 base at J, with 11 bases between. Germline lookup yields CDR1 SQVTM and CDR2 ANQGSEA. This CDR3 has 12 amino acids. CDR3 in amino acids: CSSRTENTEAFF. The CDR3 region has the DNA TGCAGCTCCAGGACAGAGAACACTGAAGCTTTCTTT.

CDR3 nucleotides: TGTGCCAGCAGTATGCAGGGGGCGGGTCAAGAGACCCAGTACTTC. Translation: CASSMQGAGQETQYF. The V gene is TRBV6-5, the J gene TRBJ2-5; TRBD1 matches 8 bases. The CDR3 totals 15 residues. Germline CDR1 MNHEY, CDR2 SVGAGI. Unmatched junction bases numbered 7, after V lost 5 bases and J lost 2 bases.